The rows below give T cell receptor beta chains drawn from one sample of a study of response to subunit inactivated influenza vaccine. TCRdb re-called the RT-PCR reads with MiXCR, one entry per CDR3 protein. The sample lists about 610,000 distinct CDR3 sequences; around 13% were seen once. The input for sequencing was PBMCs from blood, taken 11 to 12 days after vaccination. All receptors come from a man aged 50 to 59 who received an inactivated influenza vaccine. Both conserved end residues are part of each CDR3. Each record gives: CDR3 protein, CDR3 DNA, J gene, clone size, D gene, V gene. The D gene is left open where the match is weak. Not every row has a clone size; where given, it reads once, few, many or a size class.

CASSLEGRGREQFF,TGTGCCAGCAGCTTAGAGGGCCGGGGGAGGGAGCAGTTCTTC,TRBJ2-1,few,.,TRBV7-6
CASSVSQGGEQFF,TGCGCCAGCAGCGTTTCCCAGGGGGGTGAGCAGTTCTTC,TRBJ2-1,.,.,TRBV5-1
CATRTGPGEQYF,TGTGCCACCCGCACAGGGCCGGGCGAGCAGTACTTC,TRBJ2-7,.,.,TRBV6-2/TRBV6-3
CASRPGTSGGYEQYF,TGTGCCAGCAGGCCAGGGACTAGCGGGGGCTACGAGCAGTACTTC,TRBJ2-7,.,TRBD2,TRBV13
CASSLDLAALNEQFF,TGCGCCAGCAGCTTGGACTTGGCCGCGTTAAATGAGCAGTTCTTC,TRBJ2-1,.,.,TRBV5-1
CASSWKGVGAGELFF,TGTGCCAGCAGTTGGAAAGGGGTCGGGGCCGGGGAGCTGTTTTTT,TRBJ2-2,few,.,TRBV12-3/TRBV12-4
CASSLSYRGGYEKLFF,TGCGCCAGCAGCTTATCCTACAGGGGCGGATATGAAAAACTGTTTTTT,TRBJ1-4,few,TRBD1,TRBV5-1
CASSLVGAGTYEQYF,TGTGCCAGCAGTTTGGTGGGGGCCGGAACCTACGAGCAGTACTTC,TRBJ2-7,many,.,TRBV12-3/TRBV12-4
CASSHLPGYTF,TGTGCCAGCAGTCACCTTCCGGGCTACACCTTC,TRBJ1-2,.,.,TRBV12-3/TRBV12-4
CASSTPPSGSNSYNEQFF,TGTGCCAGCAGTACCCCCCCTAGCGGGAGTAATTCCTACAATGAGCAGTTCTTC,TRBJ2-1,many,TRBD2,TRBV6-1
CASSQLAGVETQYF,TGTGCCAGCAGCCAATTAGCGGGAGTGGAGACCCAGTACTTC,TRBJ2-5,few,TRBD2,TRBV3-1
CASSVEWASGGNEQFF,TGTGCCAGCAGCGTAGAGTGGGCTAGCGGGGGGAATGAGCAGTTCTTC,TRBJ2-1,many,TRBD2,TRBV9
CASSGAGGPVSYNEQFF,TGTGCCAGCAGCGGAGCGGGAGGGCCGGTCTCCTACAATGAGCAGTTCTTC,TRBJ2-1,.,TRBD2,TRBV9
CASSQPGQGLTQYF,TGTGCCAGCAGTCAACCGGGACAGGGACTGACCCAGTACTTC,TRBJ2-5,.,TRBD1,TRBV12-3/TRBV12-4
CASSLSQTNTGELFF,TGCGCCAGCAGCTTGTCCCAGACGAACACCGGGGAGCTGTTTTTT,TRBJ2-2,few,.,TRBV5-1
CASSLAWGQFNEKLFF,TGTGCCAGCAGCTTAGCGTGGGGACAGTTTAATGAAAAACTGTTTTTT,TRBJ1-4,few,TRBD1,TRBV7-8
CASKAQGGSYNEQFF,TGTGCCAGCAAAGCTCAGGGGGGCTCCTACAATGAGCAGTTCTTC,TRBJ2-1,.,.,TRBV7-2
CATSDAGPLADTQYF,TGTGCCACCAGTGATGCAGGACCTTTGGCAGATACGCAGTATTTT,TRBJ2-3,few,.,TRBV24-1
CASSVTGEYGETQYF,TGTGCCAGCAGCGTGACAGGGGAATACGGGGAGACCCAGTACTTC,TRBJ2-5,few,TRBD1,TRBV5-4
CATRTSGGVGELFF,TGTGCCACCAGGACTAGCGGGGGTGTCGGGGAGCTGTTTTTT,TRBJ2-2,.,TRBD2,TRBV10-3
CAWSHEGYNEQFF,TGTGCCTGGAGCCATGAGGGTTACAATGAGCAGTTCTTC,TRBJ2-1,.,.,TRBV30
CASSSGQGSYNEQFF,TGTGCCAGCAGTTCCGGACAGGGCTCCTACAATGAGCAGTTCTTC,TRBJ2-1,many,TRBD1,TRBV28
CASSPWRAQFQFEQFF,TGTGCCAGCAGCCCCTGGAGGGCCCAATTTCAATTCGAGCAGTTCTTC,TRBJ2-1,few,.,TRBV7-9
CASSVGHEQFF,TGCGCCAGCAGTGTGGGCCATGAGCAGTTCTTC,TRBJ2-1,.,.,TRBV10-1
CASSQAWESPKETQYF,TGTGCCAGCAGCCAAGCATGGGAGAGCCCTAAAGAGACCCAGTACTTC,TRBJ2-5,.,.,TRBV3-1
CASSPSTGGTYEQYF,TGTGCCAGCTCACCAAGTACAGGGGGCACATACGAGCAGTACTTC,TRBJ2-7,few,TRBD1,TRBV18
CASSQDTGREQYF,TGCGCCAGCAGCCAAGATACGGGCCGAGAGCAGTACTTC,TRBJ2-7,.,.,TRBV4-3
CASSVRTGVTRNTQYF,TGTGCCAGCAGCGTCCGGACAGGGGTGACGAGGAATACGCAGTATTTT,TRBJ2-3,.,TRBD1,TRBV9
CASSPSGGGSLAKNIQYF,TGTGCCAGCAGCCCCTCGGGAGGAGGGAGCTTAGCCAAAAACATTCAGTACTTC,TRBJ2-4,.,TRBD2,TRBV11-1